Listed here are 28 T cell receptor beta chains from one sample, sequenced in a study of identical twins. TCRdb called the 5' RACE reads again in MiXCR, with one record for every CDR3 protein. Of about 890,000 distinct CDR3 sequences in the sample, roughly an eighth are singletons; the top ten hold around 1.5%. The same specimen was also included in a second study, on yellow fever vaccine responses in identical twins.

The specimen sequenced was PBMCs. The receptors come from a woman between 18 and 29 years old in good health.

This clonotype has only a few counts. V is TRBV10-3 and J is TRBJ2-7; D unclear. This CDR3 region has 14 residues. V lost 2 bases and J lost 7, with 15 bases in between. CDR1 is ENHRY, CDR2 SYGVKD, per germline. CDR3 loop: CAISELNFLGEQYF. The CDR3, as DNA: TGTGCCATCAGTGAGCTTAATTTCCTGGGGGAGCAGTACTTC.

This clonotype has ten or more counts. The chain recombines TRBV24-1 with TRBJ2-1, with 8 bases aligning to TRBD2. Unmatched junction bases numbered 9, after V lost 9 bases and J lost 6 bases. CDR1 and CDR2 from the germline V gene are KGHDR and SFDVKD. This CDR3 has 14 residues. CDR3 sequence (DNA): TGTGCCACCTCCCCGGGGGGGGTCGTCAATGAGCAGTTCTTC. This codes for CATSPGGVVNEQFF.

This clonotype was detected only a few times. The chain links TRBV9 to TRBJ2-1, with TRBD2 matching 10 bases. The V and J ends lost 4 bases and 9 bases, in that order; junction bases with no gene match: 7. There are 14 residues in the CDR3. Germline CDR1 and CDR2: SGDLS and YYNGEE. CDR3 protein: CASSPVAGGGEQFF. The CDR3 coding sequence is TGTGCCAGCAGCCCTGTAGCGGGAGGCGGTGAGCAGTTCTTC.

This clonotype was recorded many times. V usage is TRBV5-1 and J usage is TRBJ1-1, with TRBD1 matching over 9 bases. From germline, CDR1 is SGHRS and CDR2 YFSETQ. The length of the CDR3 is 13 residues. Trimming removed 0 bases from V and 7 bases from J; junction bases left unmatched: 1. CDR3 coding DNA: TGCGCCAGCAGCTTGGGACAGGGGGATGAAGCTTTCTTT. The encoded protein is CASSLGQGDEAFF. The variable domain in full, with the rest retrieved from reference TRBV5-1 and TRBJ1-1, is KAGVTQTPRYLIKTRGQQVTLSCSPISGHRSVSWYQQTPGQGLQFLFEYFSETQRNKGNFPGRFSGRQFSNSRSEMNVSTLELGDSALYLCASSLGQGDEAFFGQGTRLTVV.

The chain has TRBV12-3 or TRBV12-4 and TRBJ1-5, with D possibly being TRBD1 (6 bases). Trimming took off 1 base at V and 4 bases at J, with 11 bases between the two ends. CDR3 size: 15 residues. The CDR3 sequence is CASSLGAQGNQPQHF. The DNA of the CDR3 is TGTGCCAGCAGTTTAGGGGCCCAGGGGAATCAGCCCCAGCATTTT.

This clonotype was picked up many times. The chain carries TRBV19 and TRBJ2-1; 7 bases agree with TRBD2. From germline, CDR1 is LNHDA and CDR2 SQIVND (reference sequence). The CDR3 extends over 15 amino acids. Unmatched junction bases numbered 4, after V lost 4 bases and J lost 1 base. In nucleotides, the CDR3 is TGTGCCAGTAGTAGTCGGGGAGGGTCCTACAATGAGCAGTTCTTC. This sequence encodes CASSSRGGSYNEQFF.

This clonotype turned up a few times. V usage is TRBV10-3 and J usage is TRBJ2-1; 7 positions match TRBD2. This CDR3 comprises 14 residues. The V gene's germline CDR1 is ENHRY and CDR2 SYGVKD. Unmatched junction bases numbered 12, after V lost 7 bases and J lost 9 bases. For the CDR3, the DNA is TGTGCCATCACCGAATTAGGATGGGGGGGTGAGCAGTTCTTC. Its translation is CAITELGWGGEQFF.

Only a few counts were recorded for this clonotype. V and J are TRBV5-1 and TRBJ2-7; TRBD2 matches 10 bases. V trimming: 0 bases; J trimming: 0 bases; junction bases outside the gene matches: 9. CDR3 length equals 18 residues. Per the germline V gene, CDR1 is SGHRS and CDR2 is YFSETQ. The CDR3 loop reads CASSLATTSGTSSYEQYF. The CDR3 bases are TGCGCCAGCAGCTTGGCGACAACTAGCGGGACGAGCTCCTACGAGCAGTACTTC. The full variable domain, with the rest looked up from reference TRBV5-1 and TRBJ2-7, is KAGVTQTPRYLIKTRGQQVTLSCSPISGHRSVSWYQQTPGQGLQFLFEYFSETQRNKGNFPGRFSGRQFSNSRSEMNVSTLELGDSALYLCASSLATTSGTSSYEQYFGPGTRLTVT.

This clonotype was counted ten times or more. J is TRBJ2-1 and V is TRBV24-1; possibly TRBD2 for D (6 bases). The CDR3 loop spans 15 amino acids. V lost 3 bases and J lost 8, with 16 bases in between. Germline assignment: CDR1 KGHDR and CDR2 SFDVKD. CDR3 coding DNA: TGTGCCACCAGTGATACTAGCACCCCTCGGGATGAGCAGTTCTTC. This encodes CATSDTSTPRDEQFF.

The CDR3 DNA sequence: TGCGCCAGCAGCTTGGTAGGCACGCAAGATACGCAGTATTTT. It specifies CASSLVGTQDTQYF. J is TRBJ2-3 and V is TRBV5-1; no clear D. Germline V lookup: CDR1 SGHRS, CDR2 YFSETQ. The CDR3 has 14 amino acids. The V end was cut by 0 bases, the J end by 5 bases, with 10 bases between.

The chain couples TRBV3-1 to TRBJ1-2, with 8 positions matching TRBD1. Losses at the gene ends were 1 base for V and 4 bases for J; bases not matched to a gene: 5. There are 15 residues in the CDR3. CDR1 is LGHDT and CDR2 is YNNKEL in the germline V gene (reference sequence). The DNA for the CDR3 is TGTGCCAGCAGCCAAGGGGCAGGGGGCTTCTATGGCTACACCTTC. Translating it yields CASSQGAGGFYGYTF.

This clonotype was observed many times. The CDR3 DNA reads TGTGCCAGCACCCCAACGGTTTTACTAGATGGCTACACCTTC. It translates to CASTPTVLLDGYTF. The chain recombines TRBV12-3 or TRBV12-4 with TRBJ1-2; no clear D. There are 14 residues in the CDR3. V lost 7 bases to trimming and J lost 6 bases, with 18 bases between them.

This clonotype occurred a few times. J is TRBJ2-1 and V is TRBV19; 12 positions agree with TRBD2. Trimming cost V 5 bases and J 4 bases; bases outside gene matches: 6. Per germline, CDR1 LNHDA and CDR2 SQIVND (reference sequence). The CDR3 totals 16 residues. The CDR3 nucleotides read TGTGCCAGTAGTGCCGCCGGGACTAGCGGGTACAATGAGCAGTTCTTC. The encoded protein is CASSAAGTSGYNEQFF.

V is TRBV12-3 or TRBV12-4 and J is TRBJ2-1; D not certain. The CDR3 spans 14 residues. With 3 bases removed from V and 1 base from J, the gap between germline ends came to 7 bases. The CDR3 coding sequence is TGTGCCAGCAGTTTTTCGGAATCCTACAATGAGCAGTTCTTC. It translates to CASSFSESYNEQFF.

The chain is built from TRBV14 and TRBJ2-1; tentatively, D is TRBD2 (5 bases). The germline V and J ends were trimmed by 7 bases and 5 bases, with 12 bases remaining between them. The CDR3 is 13 residues long. Looked up from germline, CDR1 is SGHDN and CDR2 is FVKESK. The CDR3 nucleotides read TGTGCCAGCAACCGGCCGGGAAACAATGAGCAGTTCTTC. It is translated as CASNRPGNNEQFF.

This clonotype was counted between two and nine times. V gene TRBV5-1 combines with J gene TRBJ2-5; 8 nucleotides align to TRBD1. The CDR3 consists of 14 residues. Germline V gene sequence: CDR1 SGHRS, CDR2 YFSETQ. V lost 3 bases, J lost 2 bases, and 3 bases stayed unmatched. CDR3 nucleotide sequence: TGCGCCAGCAGCTATCGGACAGGGCAAGAGACCCAGTACTTC. It specifies CASSYRTGQETQYF. The full variable domain, with the rest looked up from reference TRBV5-1 and TRBJ2-5, is KAGVTQTPRYLIKTRGQQVTLSCSPISGHRSVSWYQQTPGQGLQFLFEYFSETQRNKGNFPGRFSGRQFSNSRSEMNVSTLELGDSALYLCASSYRTGQETQYFGPGTRLLVL.

The genes are TRBV7-9 and TRBJ2-3; weak D call: TRBD2 (6 bases). Per the germline V gene, CDR1 is SEHNR and CDR2 is FQNEAQ (reference sequence). V gave up 5 bases and J gave up 4 bases, with 10 bases separating them. This CDR3 contains 13 residues. CDR3 sequence: CASSLGTSDTQYF. CDR3 bases: TGTGCCAGCAGCCTTGGGACTTCAGATACGCAGTATTTT.

The chain couples TRBV20-1 to TRBJ2-7, with 8 nucleotides matching TRBD2. CDR3 size: 16 residues. Germline V CDR1 and CDR2: DFQATT, SNEGSKA (reference sequence). J was trimmed by 3 bases and V by 1 base; bases with no gene match: 11. In DNA form, the CDR3 reads TGCAGTGCTAGAGTTCGAGCGGGAGCCGATTACTACGAGCAGTACTTC. Protein product: CSARVRAGADYYEQYF.

The rearrangement uses TRBV10-3 and TRBJ1-1; D unresolved. V shed 6 bases and J shed 2 bases, with 10 bases lying between them. Germline-derived CDR1 and CDR2 are ENHRY and SYGVKD. The CDR3 loop spans 13 amino acids. The CDR3 sequence: CAISETENTEAFF. The CDR3 DNA sequence: TGTGCCATCAGCGAAACAGAAAACACTGAAGCTTTCTTT.

This CDR3 reads CASSSRKASPLMGYTF. Here the CDR3 DNA reads TGTGCCAGCAGCTCAAGAAAGGCGAGTCCCTTGATGGGCTACACCTTC. This chain uses TRBV7-9 with TRBJ1-2; no clear D. V dropped 4 bases and J dropped 8 bases, with 23 bases sitting between them. CDR3 length: 16 amino acids. Per the germline V gene, CDR1 is SEHNR and CDR2 is FQNEAQ (reference sequence).

This clonotype was recorded at least ten times. The chain joins TRBV3-1 to TRBJ2-1; a weak D match, TRBD2 (6 bases). The germline V and J ends were trimmed by 6 bases and 1 base, with 13 bases remaining between them. The CDR3 is 15 residues long. Germline CDR1 reads LGHDT; CDR2 reads YNNKEL (reference sequence). The DNA for the CDR3 is TGTGCCAGCAGAAGGGGAGGAGGATCCTACAATGAGCAGTTCTTC. Amino acids: CASRRGGGSYNEQFF.

Comments on this clonotype: This may arise from a read error, as a much more abundant clone is one base away. The rearrangement links TRBV5-1 to TRBJ2-3, with 10 bases identical to TRBD1. Per germline, CDR1 SGHRS and CDR2 YFSETQ. The CDR3 contains 16 residues. The CDR3 protein is CDSSSRDRGAEDTQYF. CDR3 sequence (DNA): TGCGACAGCAGCTCCCGGGACAGGGGTGCCGAAGATACGCAGTATTTT.

This chain joins TRBV20-1 and TRBJ2-1, with TRBD1 matching over 7 bases. Germline trimming cut 5 bases from V and 5 bases from J; bases unmatched to any gene: 18. The CDR3 is 17 residues long. Germline values: CDR1 DFQATT, CDR2 SNEGSKA (reference sequence). The CDR3 sequence is CSAQARDRIESDNEQFF. Written as DNA, the CDR3 is TGCAGTGCTCAAGCCCGGGACAGAATAGAAAGCGACAATGAGCAGTTCTTC.

This chain joins TRBV3-1 and TRBJ2-1, with TRBD2 matching 10 bases. V shed 6 bases and J 7 bases; nucleotides not matched to a gene: 9. CDR3 length: 15 amino acids. Germline CDR1 reads LGHDT; CDR2 reads YNNKEL (reference sequence). The CDR3 DNA follows: TGTGCCAGCAGGCCTGAGCGGGGGGGCCTGAATGAGCAGTTCTTC. Translating gives CASRPERGGLNEQFF.

In its sample, this clonotype was seen many times. The J gene is TRBJ1-5, the V gene TRBV12-3 or TRBV12-4; no clear D gene. V was trimmed by 0 bases and J by 5 bases, leaving 5 bases between them. The CDR3 totals 13 residues. CDR3 DNA sequence: TGTGCCAGCAGTTTAGCGGAGGATCAGCCCCAGCATTTT. Its translation: CASSLAEDQPQHF.

The table lists this clonotype with many counts. The chain uses TRBV12-3 or TRBV12-4 and TRBJ1-2; D not resolved. The CDR3 loop spans 13 amino acids. The V and J ends lost 3 bases and 4 bases respectively, with 9 bases between them. The DNA of the CDR3 is TGTGCCAGCAGTTTGGGGAAGGGCTATGGCTACACCTTC. This translates into CASSLGKGYGYTF.

This clonotype was observed a few times. The rearrangement uses TRBV20-1 and TRBJ2-7; unclear D gene. This CDR3 region has 10 residues. Per germline, CDR1 DFQATT and CDR2 SNEGSKA (reference sequence). Trimming removed 2 bases from V and 3 bases from J, with 2 bases in between. CDR3 region: CSARYYEQYV. The CDR3 DNA reads TGCAGTGCTAGATACTACGAGCAGTACGTC.

This sequence joins TRBV14 and TRBJ1-2; 7 bases match TRBD1. The CDR3 covers 16 residues. Trimming cost V 4 bases and J 1 base; bases outside gene matches: 9. Germline V lookup: CDR1 SGHDN, CDR2 FVKESK. The chain's CDR3 is CASSRGTEPLNYGYTF. The CDR3 bases are TGTGCCAGCAGCCGCGGGACAGAGCCACTTAACTATGGCTACACCTTC.